The 27 T cell receptor beta chains listed next were all sequenced from one sample in a study of identical twins. One entry per CDR3 protein, called by TCRdb with MiXCR from the 5' RACE reads. Of 1.5 million to 2 million distinct CDR3 sequences detected, around 29% appear once; the ten largest clones hold roughly 0.3%. Material: cord blood. The receptors originated from a newborn girl in good health.

The CDR3 loop is CSASPTSGPQETQYF. CDR3 DNA: TGCAGTGCTAGCCCGACTAGCGGGCCCCAAGAGACCCAGTACTTC. The chain has TRBV20-1 and TRBJ2-5; 10 bases fit TRBD2. After removal of 3 bases from V and 1 base from J, the junction contained 5 bases not matched to a gene. The length of the CDR3 is 15 residues. Germline V CDR1 and CDR2: DFQATT, SNEGSKA (reference sequence).

This chain links TRBV7-2 with TRBJ2-3, with D possibly called TRBD1 or TRBD2 (6 bases each). The length of the CDR3 is 15 residues. From germline, CDR1 is SGHTA and CDR2 FQGNSA. V was shortened by 0 bases and J by 4 bases, with 11 bases between the two germline ends. This chain's CDR3 is CASSLANGGPDTQYF. In nucleotides, the CDR3 is TGTGCCAGCAGCTTAGCCAACGGGGGCCCAGATACGCAGTATTTT.

A few counts support this clonotype. The chain is built from TRBV20-1 and TRBJ2-7; D remains ambiguous. Germline V gene data show CDR1 as DFQATT and CDR2 as SNEGSKA (reference sequence). CDR3 size: 11 residues. CDR3 nucleotide sequence: TGCAGCCCTAGGGTCTCCTACGAGCAGTACTTC. Translation: CSPRVSYEQYF.

This chain joins TRBV12-3 or TRBV12-4 and TRBJ2-3; D unclear. V lost 2 bases to trimming and J lost 2 bases, with 11 bases between them. This CDR3 region has 15 residues. The CDR3 loop reads CASSLTHLDTDTQYF. DNA of the CDR3: TGTGCCAGCAGTTTAACACATCTAGACACAGATACGCAGTATTTT.

The chain combines TRBV6-2 or TRBV6-3 with TRBJ1-1, with D perhaps TRBD1 (5 bases). In germline, CDR1 is MNHEY, CDR2 SVGEGT. The V end was cut by 0 bases, the J end by 3 bases, with 8 bases between. CDR3 length equals 14 residues. The CDR3 region has the DNA TGTGCCAGCAGTTACTCAGGGGTATACACTGAAGCTTTCTTT. Protein sequence: CASSYSGVYTEAFF.

The gene calls are TRBV24-1 and TRBJ2-7; TRBD2 aligns across 8 bases. The CDR3 covers 19 residues. With 3 bases clipped from V and 7 bases from J, the junction kept 22 bases outside the gene matches. Germline CDR1 and CDR2: KGHDR and SFDVKD. CDR3 sequence reads: CATSDPSAGAGGGYNEQYF. The CDR3 nucleotides read TGTGCCACCAGTGATCCTTCCGCGGGGGCGGGAGGAGGTTACAATGAGCAGTACTTC.

The sample holds many counts of this clonotype. The V gene is TRBV7-2, the J gene TRBJ1-4; TRBD1 is a possible D gene (5 bases). This CDR3 spans 14 amino acids. The germline V and J ends were trimmed by 0 bases and 5 bases, with 7 bases remaining between them. Germline CDR1 is SGHTA and CDR2 is FQGNSA. The CDR3 nucleotides read TGTGCCAGCAGCTTAGCGGGACGGAATGAAAAACTGTTTTTT. It codes for CASSLAGRNEKLFF.

The V call is TRBV5-1, the J call TRBJ1-2; 8 nucleotides match TRBD1. Per the germline V gene, CDR1 is SGHRS and CDR2 is YFSETQ. This CDR3 has 15 amino acids. V lost 0 bases to trimming and J lost 4 bases; unmatched junction nucleotides: 5. The CDR3 reads CASSLVTGVGYGYTF. CDR3 coding DNA: TGCGCCAGCAGCTTGGTGACAGGGGTTGGCTATGGCTACACCTTC.

This clonotype has a handful of counts. The chain carries TRBV6-1 and TRBJ1-1, with no clear D. Germline assignment: CDR1 MNHNS and CDR2 SASEGT. Trimming cost V 8 bases and J 0 bases, with 16 bases left between them. There are 15 residues in the CDR3. CDR3: CASEVGSSMNTEAFF. The CDR3 DNA reads as TGTGCCAGCGAGGTGGGGAGTTCCATGAACACTGAAGCTTTCTTT.

This clonotype was observed a handful of times. V gene TRBV20-1 combines with J gene TRBJ2-1; 12 bases line up with TRBD2. J was trimmed by 10 bases and V by 1 base; bases with no gene match: 5. This CDR3 has 14 residues. Germline CDR1 reads DFQATT; CDR2 reads SNEGSKA (reference sequence). The CDR3 region is CSARGTSGMGEQFF. CDR3 sequence (DNA): TGCAGTGCTAGAGGGACTAGCGGGATGGGGGAGCAGTTCTTC.

This clonotype has a handful of counts. V is TRBV20-1 and J is TRBJ2-1; D not certain. V dropped 5 bases and J dropped 3 bases, with 5 bases sitting between them. CDR1 is DFQATT, CDR2 SNEGSKA, per germline (reference sequence). CDR3 length equals 11 residues. DNA of the CDR3: TGCAGTGCTCCCGGCTACAATGAGCAGTTCTTC. It codes for CSAPGYNEQFF.

The chain recombines TRBV15 with TRBJ2-1; 9 bases are a match to TRBD2. CDR3 length equals 18 residues. In germline, CDR1 is LNHNV, CDR2 YYDKDF (reference sequence). V lost 5 bases to trimming and J lost 6 bases; unmatched junction nucleotides: 17. The CDR3 spells CATSQTGISGRFSNEQFF. The CDR3, as DNA: TGTGCCACCAGCCAAACCGGGATTAGCGGGAGATTTTCCAATGAGCAGTTCTTC.

This clonotype was seen ten or more times. This chain uses TRBV3-1 with TRBJ2-1; D not certain. The germline V gene encodes CDR1 LGHDT and CDR2 YNNKEL (reference sequence). V shed 6 bases and J shed 4 bases, with 4 bases lying between them. The CDR3 spans 11 residues. CDR3 bases: TGTGCCAGCAGGCATTACAATGAGCAGTTCTTC. This codes for CASRHYNEQFF.

This clonotype was found a few times. This chain links TRBV25-1 with TRBJ2-5; no clear D gene. The V gene lost 1 base and the J gene lost 2 bases, with 17 bases spanning the gap. Germline CDR1 is MGHDK and CDR2 is SYGVNS. The CDR3 is 17 amino acids. This CDR3 reads CASSEFPRARAQETQYF. The CDR3 DNA reads TGTGCCAGCAGTGAATTCCCTAGGGCCCGGGCTCAAGAGACCCAGTACTTC.

This clonotype was seen a few times. J is TRBJ1-1 and V is TRBV5-1, with TRBD1 matching 9 bases. Germline CDR1 is SGHRS and CDR2 is YFSETQ. Losses at the gene ends were 3 bases for V and 3 bases for J; bases not matched to a gene: 9. This CDR3 is built from 16 residues. The CDR3, as DNA: TGCGCCAGCAGCTCGAGGCCCCGGGACAGGGACACTGAAGCTTTCTTT. This sequence encodes CASSSRPRDRDTEAFF. Based on the CDR3 plus reference TRBV5-1 and TRBJ1-1, the full variable domain is KAGVTQTPRYLIKTRGQQVTLSCSPISGHRSVSWYQQTPGQGLQFLFEYFSETQRNKGNFPGRFSGRQFSNSRSEMNVSTLELGDSALYLCASSSRPRDRDTEAFFGQGTRLTVV.

Concerning this clonotype: At one end, the junction sequence differs from germline, possibly due to a read error. The rearrangement links TRBV12-3 or TRBV12-4 to TRBJ2-3; 14 positions match TRBD2. The CDR3 is 15 amino acids. The CDR3 coding sequence is TGTGCCAGCATGAGGACTAGCGGGAGGACAGATATGCAGTATTTT. Its translation is CASMRTSGRTDMQYF.

This clonotype was counted a few times. V and J are TRBV7-2 and TRBJ2-7; D not resolved. The CDR3 has 14 residues. Germline values: CDR1 SGHTA, CDR2 FQGNSA. V shed 2 bases and J shed 2 bases, with 10 bases lying between them. In nucleotides, the CDR3 is TGTGCCAGCAGCTTAAATTGGGAAACCTACGAGCAGTACTTC. It encodes CASSLNWETYEQYF.

This chain connects TRBV4-1 to TRBJ2-1, with TRBD2 identical over 11 bases. The germline gives CDR1 MGHRA, CDR2 YSYEKL. CDR3 length equals 16 residues. Unmatched junction bases numbered 8, after V lost 0 bases and J lost 10 bases. The CDR3 protein is CASSQDSLAGAYEQFF. In nucleotides, the CDR3 is TGCGCCAGCAGCCAAGATTCACTAGCGGGAGCCTACGAGCAGTTCTTC.

This clonotype is a singleton in its sample. The chain employs TRBV12-3 or TRBV12-4 and TRBJ2-1, with no clear D. CDR3 size: 16 residues. Trimming removed 2 bases at V and 6 bases at J, with 17 bases between. The chain's CDR3 is CASSLPIYEPRNEQFF. CDR3 bases: TGTGCCAGCAGTTTACCCATTTACGAGCCCCGCAATGAGCAGTTCTTC.

The V call is TRBV28, the J call TRBJ2-1; a possible D gene is TRBD2 (6 bases). CDR3 size: 14 residues. Germline CDR1 is MDHEN and CDR2 is SYDVKM. V was clipped by 4 bases and J by 3 bases, with 10 bases between them. CDR3 nucleotide sequence: TGTGCCAGCAGTTCGGGACTTTTCTACAATGAGCAGTTCTTC. Its protein product is CASSSGLFYNEQFF.

Comments on this clonotype: A much larger clonotype is one base distant, so this may be a read error. The DNA for the CDR3 is TGTGCCAGCAGCCAAGATACCCCCTGGAGCGGGAGTGACTACAATGAGCAGTTCTTC. Encoded protein: CASSQDTPWSGSDYNEQFF. The J gene is TRBJ2-1, the V gene TRBV14; 8 nucleotides agree with TRBD2. CDR1 and CDR2 (germline): SGHDN, FVKESK. J was trimmed by 3 bases and V by 0 bases; bases with no gene match: 13. The CDR3 contains 19 residues.

The chain joins TRBV10-3 to TRBJ2-7; 11 bases match TRBD2. The CDR3 has 13 residues. In germline, CDR1 is ENHRY, CDR2 SYGVKD. V shed 7 bases, J shed 7 bases, and the junction held 6 bases outside the gene matches. Here the CDR3 reads CAIKLAGDNEQYF. CDR3 DNA sequence: TGTGCCATCAAACTAGCGGGAGACAATGAGCAGTACTTC.

This clonotype was counted a few times. V is TRBV10-2 and J is TRBJ2-3, with 15 bases fitting TRBD2. Germline V lookup: CDR1 WSHSY, CDR2 SAAADI. J was trimmed by 5 bases and V by 6 bases; bases with no gene match: 6. The CDR3 extends over 16 amino acids. This CDR3 is CASRGLAGGQGDTQYF. The CDR3 DNA is TGCGCCAGCAGAGGACTAGCGGGGGGGCAGGGAGATACGCAGTATTTT.

This clonotype was counted a few times. This chain uses TRBV12-3 or TRBV12-4 with TRBJ1-2; perhaps TRBD1 as D (6 bases). Between the trimmed V and J ends, which lost 2 bases and 6 bases, there was a span of 10 bases. There are 13 residues in the CDR3. DNA for the CDR3: TGTGCCAGCAGTTTAACAGGGAAGGATGGCTACACCTTC. Its translation: CASSLTGKDGYTF.

This clonotype was seen more than once but under ten times. V and J are TRBV4-2 and TRBJ2-3, with D possibly TRBD2 on 5 matching bases. V was clipped by 0 bases and J by 2 bases, with 12 bases between them. The CDR3 spans 16 residues. CDR1 is LGHNA and CDR2 is YNFKEQ in the germline V gene. The CDR3 DNA follows: TGTGCCAGCAGCCAAGAGCGGGCCAGATTCACAGATACGCAGTATTTT. Its protein is CASSQERARFTDTQYF.

This clonotype showed up just a few times. The chain carries TRBV27 and TRBJ2-2; maybe TRBD1 (6 bases). Between the trimmed V and J ends, which lost 5 bases and 0 bases, there was a span of 16 bases. Germline lookup yields CDR1 MNHEY and CDR2 SMNVEV (reference sequence). This CDR3 comprises 17 residues. In DNA, the CDR3 is TGTGCCAGCAGTCTGGCACTCGGGACACCGAACACCGGGGAGCTGTTTTTT. It yields the protein CASSLALGTPNTGELFF.

The table lists this clonotype with a few counts. This sequence joins TRBV3-1 and TRBJ2-5; 10 bases map to TRBD2. The germline V gene encodes CDR1 LGHDT and CDR2 YNNKEL (reference sequence). The CDR3 length is 17 residues. J lost 5 bases, V lost 0 bases, and 9 bases had no gene match. Here the CDR3 reads CASSQDRSGGAFETQYF. The CDR3 DNA follows: TGTGCCAGCAGCCAAGATCGGAGCGGGGGGGCTTTTGAGACCCAGTACTTC.